Below, 32 T cell receptor beta chains from the same sample are listed, as sequenced in a study of breast tumors, draining lymph nodes, adjacent tissues. MiXCR, run by TCRdb on the multiplex PCR reads, gives a single entry per CDR3 protein. The sample carries approximately 140,000 distinct CDR3 sequences, approximately 29% recorded once. Axillary draining lymph nodes of breast cancer patients supplied the node samples. The sequenced sample consisted of axillary lymph node tissue. The receptors here all came from a female donor with breast cancer. Some clones in this sample may be carry-over from other donors' samples.

At least ten counts were recorded for this clonotype. This sequence joins TRBV20-1 and TRBJ2-5; perhaps D is TRBD1 or TRBD2 (6 bases each). This CDR3 contains 14 residues. V was trimmed by 5 bases and J by 2 bases, leaving 15 bases between them. The germline V gene encodes CDR1 DFQATT and CDR2 SNEGSKA (reference sequence). As DNA, the CDR3 is TGCAGTGCTTCCGGGGGCTCGGGGCAAGAGACCCAGTACTTC. Amino acids: CSASGGSGQETQYF.

This clonotype was found many times. A much larger clone lies one base from this, so it may be a read error. J is TRBJ1-6 and V is TRBV5-6; D may be TRBD1 (5 bases). CDR1 is SGHDT and CDR2 is YYEEEE in the germline V gene. The germline V and J ends were trimmed by 2 bases and 13 bases, with 16 bases remaining between them. The CDR3 is made up of 14 amino acids. CDR3 sequence (DNA): TGTGCCAGCAGCTTAGTACAGGCCCAGGCGCCCCTCCACTTT. Translated: CASSLVQAQAPLHF. The full variable domain, with the rest looked up from reference TRBV5-6 and TRBJ1-6, is DAGVTQSPTHLIKTRGQQVTLRCSPKSGHDTVSWYQQALGQGPQFIFQYYEEEERQRGNFPDRFSGHQFPNYSSELNVNALLLGDSALYLCASSLVQAQAPLHFGNGTRLTVT.

The rearrangement links TRBV7-6 to TRBJ2-5; D ambiguous. Germline CDR1 is SGHVS and CDR2 is FNYEAQ. This CDR3 is 15 amino acids long. Trimming stripped 1 base from V and 5 bases from J, with 14 bases between. CDR3 residues: CASSLGTTLGETQYF. As DNA, the CDR3 is TGTGCCAGCAGCTTAGGGACCACTCTTGGGGAGACCCAGTACTTC.

The gene calls are TRBV3-1 and TRBJ1-3; D is unclear. Trimming shortened V by 8 bases and J by 4 bases, and 0 bases separated the two germline ends. Germline lookup yields CDR1 LGHDT and CDR2 YNNKEL (reference sequence). The CDR3 is 9 residues long. CDR3 DNA sequence: TGTGCCAGCGGAAACACCATATATTTT. It specifies CASGNTIYF.

The chain has TRBV5-5 and TRBJ2-5; the D gene is possibly TRBD2 (5 bases). CDR1 and CDR2 from the germline V gene are SGHKS and YYEKEE (reference sequence). The CDR3 contains 13 residues. Trimming shortened V by 2 bases and J by 7 bases, and 12 bases separated the two germline ends. In DNA form, the CDR3 reads TGTGCCAGCAGCTTAGGGTCAGGAGGGACCCAGTACTTC. Translating it yields CASSLGSGGTQYF.

This clonotype was counted ten times or more. V is TRBV7-2 and J is TRBJ1-6; D not resolved. Germline CDR1 reads SGHTA; CDR2 reads FQGNSA. There are 16 residues in the CDR3. V was pared by 3 bases and J by 5 bases, with 14 bases between. The chain's CDR3 is CASSLHDLGNNSPLHF. The CDR3, as DNA: TGTGCCAGCAGCTTGCACGACCTAGGGAATAATTCACCCCTCCACTTT.

There are many counts of this clonotype. The genes are TRBV29-1 and TRBJ2-2; D remains ambiguous. This CDR3 spans 14 amino acids. Trimming pared 1 base from V and 5 bases from J, leaving 11 bases between. Germline lookup yields CDR1 SQVTM and CDR2 ANQGSEA. The CDR3 region is CSVEVNPYTGELFF. The CDR3 DNA reads TGCAGCGTTGAAGTCAATCCATATACCGGGGAGCTGTTTTTT.

Details on this clonotype: At one end the junction does not follow the germline gene, possibly because of a read error. The chain has TRBV28 and TRBJ1-2, with 8 bases fitting TRBD1. The germline gives CDR1 MDHEN, CDR2 SYDVKM. The CDR3 totals 15 residues. This chain's CDR3 is CARSPGTGANYGYTF. CDR3 coding DNA: TGTGCCCGCAGCCCTGGGACAGGAGCTAACTATGGCTACACCTTC.

This clonotype was seen repeatedly, ten times or more. This chain links TRBV20-1 with TRBJ2-1, with a weak D call TRBD2 (5 bases). Trimming shortened V by 3 bases and J by 0 bases, and 15 bases separated the two germline ends. This CDR3 has 16 residues. Germline values: CDR1 DFQATT, CDR2 SNEGSKA (reference sequence). The CDR3 loop reads CSARGVSAYSYNEQFF. Here the CDR3 DNA reads TGCAGTGCTAGGGGAGTGTCAGCCTACTCCTACAATGAGCAGTTCTTC.

This clonotype came up once. At one boundary the junction diverges from the germline segment, which might be a read error. V and J are TRBV11-3 and TRBJ2-1; no clear D gene. CDR1 and CDR2 from the germline V gene are SGHNT and YENEEA. This CDR3 is built from 13 residues. In DNA form, the CDR3 reads TGTGCCAGCTCGGATAGCCCCTACAATGAGCAGTTCTTT. It yields the protein CASSDSPYNEQFF.

This clonotype has a count of ten or more. The rearrangement links TRBV20-1 to TRBJ2-1, with D perhaps TRBD2 (5 bases). The CDR3 has 16 residues. Germline assignment: CDR1 DFQATT and CDR2 SNEGSKA (reference sequence). The V end was cut by 0 bases, the J end by 10 bases, with 22 bases between. CDR3 in amino acids: CSARDSALATSGEQFF. CDR3 DNA sequence: TGCAGTGCTAGAGATTCGGCCCTAGCCACCTCGGGAGAGCAGTTCTTC.

This clonotype came up many times. The V call is TRBV24-1, the J call TRBJ1-5, with D unresolved. The length of the CDR3 is 13 residues. Germline CDR1 and CDR2: KGHDR and SFDVKD. Between the trimmed V and J ends, which lost 5 bases and 5 bases, there was a span of 9 bases. CDR3 coding DNA: TGTGCCACCAGTGGGGCCAGCTATCAGCCCCAGCATTTT. It is translated as CATSGASYQPQHF.

This clonotype has a count of ten or more. One end of the junction is discordant with germline, which a read error may explain. The chain uses TRBV5-1 and TRBJ2-5; tentatively, D is TRBD2 (5 bases). The CDR3 extends over 12 amino acids. Per germline, CDR1 SGHRS and CDR2 YFSETQ. CDR3 in amino acids: CASSLRGETHYF. In nucleotides, the CDR3 is TGCGCCAGCAGCTTGCGGGGAGAGACCCACTACTTC.

This clonotype showed up many times. The J gene is TRBJ1-6, the V gene TRBV4-1, with TRBD1 identical over 10 bases. This CDR3 has 17 amino acids. Trimming cost V 3 bases and J 9 bases; bases outside gene matches: 11. The germline gives CDR1 MGHRA, CDR2 YSYEKL. The CDR3 protein is CASSHLVGRTGGSPLHF. As DNA, the CDR3 is TGCGCCAGCAGCCATCTCGTGGGGAGGACAGGGGGTTCACCCCTCCACTTT.

This clonotype was detected once. V is TRBV29-1 and J is TRBJ2-5; D may be TRBD2 (6 bases). The germline V and J ends were trimmed by 6 bases and 5 bases, with 13 bases remaining between them. The CDR3 is 12 residues long. Germline values: CDR1 SQVTM, CDR2 ANQGSEA. The CDR3 is CSVAPSGETQYF. The CDR3 DNA is TGCAGCGTAGCTCCGAGCGGGGAGACCCAGTACTTC.

This clonotype was observed at least ten times. The junction departs from the called germline gene at one end, perhaps through a read error. This chain connects TRBV7-9 to TRBJ2-5, with TRBD2 identical over 8 bases. CDR1 and CDR2 (germline): SEHNR, FQNEAQ (reference sequence). This CDR3 is 17 amino acids long. CDR3 coding DNA: TGTGCCAGCAGCTTAGTGAGGGGTAGCGGGGTCCAAGAGCCCCAGTACTTC. This sequence encodes CASSLVRGSGVQEPQYF.

In this sample, this clonotype turned up many times. The J gene is TRBJ2-3, the V gene TRBV5-1, with 10 bases lining up with TRBD2. CDR1 and CDR2 (germline): SGHRS, YFSETQ. This CDR3 comprises 15 residues. V dropped 1 base and J dropped 6; count of bases not matched to a gene: 5. In DNA form, the CDR3 reads TGCGCCAGCAGCTTGTCGACTAGCGGGTCGGATACGCAGTATTTT. This translates into CASSLSTSGSDTQYF.

This clonotype was counted between two and nine times. V is TRBV6-5 and J is TRBJ1-2; a weak D match, TRBD1 (5 bases). CDR1 and CDR2 (germline): MNHEY, SVGAGI. V lost 5 bases, J lost 8 bases, and 18 bases lay in between. This CDR3 has 14 amino acids. CDR3 residues: CASSQDGAGVGYTF. The CDR3 DNA reads as TGTGCCAGCAGTCAAGACGGGGCCGGGGTCGGCTACACCTTC.

This clonotype was seen many times. This rearrangement joins TRBV4-2 to TRBJ1-3, with no clear D. CDR1 is LGHNA and CDR2 is YNFKEQ in the germline V gene. CDR3 size: 16 residues. V was clipped by 0 bases and J by 2 bases, with 11 bases between them. CDR3 nucleotide sequence: TGTGCCAGCAGCCAAGATTTCGGGCGGCCTGGAAACACCATATATTTT. Its translation is CASSQDFGRPGNTIYF.

There are many counts of this clonotype. The chain uses TRBV5-1 and TRBJ2-3; TRBD1 matches 8 bases. The V segment lost 4 bases and the J segment 4 bases; nucleotides outside the gene matches: 11. The CDR3 has 16 amino acids. The germline V gene encodes CDR1 SGHRS and CDR2 YFSETQ. The DNA for the CDR3 is TGCGCCAGCAGCCGTACCGGGACAGGCTTTTCAGATACGCAGTATTTT. The encoded protein is CASSRTGTGFSDTQYF. Full variable domain (rest looked up from reference TRBV5-1 and TRBJ2-3): KAGVTQTPRYLIKTRGQQVTLSCSPISGHRSVSWYQQTPGQGLQFLFEYFSETQRNKGNFPGRFSGRQFSNSRSEMNVSTLELGDSALYLCASSRTGTGFSDTQYFGPGTRLTVL.

This clonotype was recorded at least ten times. Germline and junction disagree at one end, which may indicate a read error. The rearrangement uses TRBV7-9 and TRBJ2-5, with TRBD1 as a possible D gene (5 bases). Germline CDR1 reads SEHNR; CDR2 reads FQNEAQ (reference sequence). CDR3 length equals 15 residues. The CDR3 DNA sequence: TGTGCCAGCAGCCTCACAGGAAGCGAACAAGAGACCCAGCACTTC. As protein: CASSLTGSEQETQHF.

In this sample, this clonotype turned up many times. J is TRBJ1-2 and V is TRBV5-1, with D uncertain. Per the germline V gene, CDR1 is SGHRS and CDR2 is YFSETQ. There are 12 residues in the CDR3. The V end was cut by 6 bases, the J end by 1 base, with 7 bases between. The CDR3 nucleotides are TGCGCCAGCAAGGTGGATAACTATGGCTACACCTTC. Amino acids: CASKVDNYGYTF.

This clonotype was picked up many times. V usage is TRBV5-4 and J usage is TRBJ2-7; tentative D call: TRBD1 (5 bases). Germline CDR1 is SGHNT and CDR2 is YYREEE (reference sequence). The V and J ends lost 1 base and 1 base respectively, with 9 bases between them. The CDR3 spans 14 residues. CDR3 residues: CASSLQGASYEQYV. As DNA, the CDR3 is TGTGCCAGCAGCTTGCAAGGGGCTTCCTACGAGCAGTACGTC.

As to this clonotype: A read error may explain this, as a much larger clone is one base away. V usage is TRBV6-6 and J usage is TRBJ1-5, with D possibly TRBD1 on 5 matching bases. Per germline, CDR1 MNHNY and CDR2 SVGAGI (reference sequence). Trimming took off 7 bases at V and 5 bases at J, with 18 bases between the two ends. This CDR3 is 15 amino acids long. As DNA, the CDR3 is TGTGCCAGCACCCAGTTACAGGTCGGTTATCAGCCCCAGCATTTT. Translating gives CASTQLQVGYQPQHF.

Comment on this clonotype: Since a much larger clone is just one base distant, this may be a read error. This rearrangement joins TRBV5-8 to TRBJ2-5, with D possibly matching TRBD1 (6 bases). The germline V gene encodes CDR1 SGHTS and CDR2 YDEGEE. CDR3 length: 13 residues. The CDR3: CASSYNRAETRYF. The CDR3 coding sequence is TGTGCCAGCAGTTATAACAGGGCCGAGACCCGGTACTTC. The full variable domain, with the rest looked up from reference TRBV5-8 and TRBJ2-5, is EAGVTQSPTHLIKTRGQQATLRCSPISGHTSVYWYQQALGLGLQFLLWYDEGEERNRGNFPPRFSGRQFPNYSSELNVNALELEDSALYLCASSYNRAETRYFGPGTRLLVL.

This clonotype was picked up many times. The chain recombines TRBV5-5 with TRBJ1-3, with D unresolved. V lost 0 bases, J lost 0 bases, and 13 bases lay in between. The CDR3 is 17 residues long. Germline V gives CDR1 SGHKS, CDR2 YYEKEE (reference sequence). The chain's CDR3 is CASSLVPRQDSGNTIYF. CDR3 coding DNA: TGTGCCAGCAGCTTGGTCCCCAGGCAAGACTCTGGAAACACCATATATTTT.

J is TRBJ1-5 and V is TRBV4-2; possible D gene TRBD1, 6 bases. V was pared by 0 bases and J by 2 bases, with 11 bases between. Germline assignment: CDR1 LGHNA and CDR2 YNFKEQ. The CDR3 is 16 amino acids. This CDR3 is CASSQDATGRNQPQHF. CDR3 bases: TGTGCCAGCAGCCAAGATGCAACAGGGCGCAATCAGCCCCAGCATTTT.

As regards this clonotype: A much larger clone is a single base away; this may be a read error. This sequence joins TRBV6-2 or TRBV6-3 and TRBJ2-7; D is uncertain. Germline V CDR1 and CDR2: MNHEY, SVGEGT. Between the trimmed V and J ends, which lost 4 bases and 7 bases, there was a span of 17 bases. The CDR3 has 14 residues. The CDR3: CASSSADPVGEQYV. The CDR3 DNA is TGTGCCAGCAGTTCCGCGGACCCCGTCGGGGAGCAGTACGTC.

This clonotype was picked up many times. This chain uses TRBV6-2 or TRBV6-3 with TRBJ2-1, with D possibly matching TRBD2 (7 bases). Germline values: CDR1 MNHEY, CDR2 SVGEGT. The CDR3 has 16 residues. V lost 6 bases and J lost 4, with 19 bases in between. CDR3 DNA sequence: TGTGCCAGCAGCCGACTACGAGGGGGGGTTTACAATGAGCAGTTCTTC. Its translation: CASSRLRGGVYNEQFF.

This clonotype was picked up many times. J is TRBJ1-5 and V is TRBV29-1, with no clear D. Germline values: CDR1 SQVTM, CDR2 ANQGSEA. The V end lost 4 bases, the J end lost 3 bases, and 10 bases lay between the germline ends. The CDR3 covers 13 residues. CDR3 sequence (DNA): TGCAGCGTTGTGGACGGCAACAATCAGCCCCAGCATTTT. Its translation is CSVVDGNNQPQHF.

This rearrangement joins TRBV24-1 to TRBJ2-2; D gene ambiguous. CDR1 and CDR2 (germline): KGHDR, SFDVKD. The V end was cut by 5 bases, the J end by 6 bases, with 12 bases between. The CDR3 loop spans 14 amino acids. CDR3 region: CATSVGARAGELFF. DNA of the CDR3: TGTGCCACCAGTGTCGGCGCGAGAGCCGGGGAGCTGTTTTTT.

About this clonotype itself: Because it lacks the conserved phenylalanine or tryptophan at the end, this CDR3 is likely a read error. The gene calls are TRBV10-2 and TRBJ2-5, with a possible D match to TRBD1 (6 bases). The CDR3 length is 16 residues. CDR1 is WSHSY and CDR2 is SAAADI in the germline V gene. Trimming removed 6 bases at V and 2 bases at J, with 19 bases between. CDR3 DNA: TGCGCCAGCAGCTTTTGGGGACAAAAAAGGCAAGAGACCCAGTACCTC. It specifies CASSFWGQKRQETQYL.